The TCR beta chain under discussion was sequenced for a study of blood T cell repertoires in COVID-19 (TCRdb year 2020). Background for the entire study: Samples covering the acute and convalescent phases of COVID-19 were provided by collaborators in the United States, Italy and Spain. Where available, HLA class I and class II types were obtained from metadata supplied by the sample provider rather than from assay-based typing. The material from the prospective study consisted of cDNA or gDNA derived from T cells, B-cell-depleted T cells, or PBMCs. A freely available public database, intended as a resource for researchers studying the immune response to SARS-CoV-2, is where the repertoires were released. Deeply sampled blood TCRbeta repertoires from subjects exposed to, actively infected with, or recovered from COVID-19 were included in the dataset. Nearly every sample came with metadata listing a de-identified subject ID, COVID-19 status, age in years and sex. Samples came from the ongoing ImmuneRACE study (first 160 participants) plus 1,254 subjects from 6 global collaborators.

The immunoSEQ Assay, a bias-controlled multiplex PCR, was used to amplify TCRbeta CDR3 regions from genomic DNA. On the study's bioinformatics: Nucleated cell counts per sample were estimated from amplification of reference gene primers within the assay. Sequence reads were collapsed and filtered to measure the absolute abundance of every unique TCRbeta CDR3 rearrangement. Productive Simpson clonality was computed per sample as the square root of Simpson's diversity index over productive rearrangements. TCRdb holds this immuneACCESS table with in-frame rearrangements only. Some clones are missing; in checked studies, unresolved V genes explain under half, and the rest has no known cause. V, J and clone size were drawn from that table, and D and trimming were deduced from the DNA. The sample data list about 25,000 clones, and around nine tenths of these were observed just once. The leading ten clones occupy less than 10% of the sample.

In regard to this clone: The target of this receptor is not known. No clone much larger than this one lies a single base away; base qualities are absent.

V and J lose 3 bases and 8 bases, and a span of 10 bases separates them. CDR3 length: 13 amino acids, cysteine to phenylalanine. Only CDR3 DNA is held: 39 bases, read in frame from base 1. The germline V gene encodes CDR1 MNHEY and CDR2 SMNVEV (reference sequence). General findings and caveats noted by the study authors: How much clinical and demographic metadata was included differed by source and by participant, and the metadata was provided uncurated.

The collaborating institutions used their own protocols to collect whole blood in K2EDTA tubes. For TCRbeta analysis, collaborators shipped samples as frozen whole blood, isolated PBMCs, or DNA extracted from either of those sample types. The material sequenced was peripheral blood. The sequence links TRBV27 to TRBJ1-4, with TRBD1 as a weak D call on 5 bases. The receptor was isolated from a man aged 45-65 years with active COVID-19. This receptor has the CDR3 CASSFLRGEKLFF. In nucleotide form, the sequence is TGTGCCAGCAGTTTCCTCCGGGGGGAAAAACTGTTTTTT. Outside the CDR3, residues come from the reference TRBV27 and TRBJ1-4 proteins, so the full variable domain is: EAQVTQNPRYLITVTGKKLTVTCSQNMNHEYMSWYRQDPGLGLRQIYYSMNVEVTDKGDVPEGYKVSRKEKRNFPLILESPSPNQTSLYFCASSFLRGEKLFFGSGTQLSVL.